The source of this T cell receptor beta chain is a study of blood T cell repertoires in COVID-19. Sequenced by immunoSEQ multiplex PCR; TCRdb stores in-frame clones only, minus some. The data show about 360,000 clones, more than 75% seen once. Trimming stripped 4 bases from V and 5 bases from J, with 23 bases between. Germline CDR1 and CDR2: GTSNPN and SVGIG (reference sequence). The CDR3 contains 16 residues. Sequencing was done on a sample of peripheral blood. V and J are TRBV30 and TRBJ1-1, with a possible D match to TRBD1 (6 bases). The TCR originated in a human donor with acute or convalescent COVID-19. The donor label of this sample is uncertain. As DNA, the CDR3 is TGTGCCTGGACCCGTACGAATACAGGGCCAGCAACTGAAGCTTTCTTT. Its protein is CAWTRTNTGPATEAFF.